The 18 T cell receptor beta chains listed next were all sequenced from one sample in a study of blood T cells in healthy people across ages (dated by TCRdb to between 2014 and 2017). Library generation was performed with 5' RACE. Sequenced on an Illumina HiSeq 2500. A second PCR of about 7 to 12 cycles was performed with a sample-barcoded 5' primer and a J-beta primer mix. The raw public reads went through TCRdb reprocessing: fastp at Q25, MiXCR clone calling, in-frame beta chains kept. Identical CDR3 proteins give one entry, which carries the most common genes and DNA. The sample data list 1.4 million or so distinct CDR3 sequences, and approximately 43% of these were observed just once. More than 4% of the sample comes from the top ten. The sequenced sample was blood. The receptors derive from a woman aged 18-35 years in good health.

V gene TRBV6-2 or TRBV6-3 combines with J gene TRBJ1-2; D gene ambiguous. V was shortened by 2 bases and J by 7 bases, with 11 bases between the two germline ends. Germline assignment: CDR1 MNHEY and CDR2 SVGEGT. This CDR3 has 13 residues. The CDR3 loop is CASSYGPRAGYTF. CDR3 nucleotides: TGTGCCAGCAGTTACGGACCGCGGGCTGGCTACACCTTC.

The chain recombines TRBV9 with TRBJ2-7; TRBD1 matches at 7 bases. The CDR3 runs 14 residues. The germline V gene encodes CDR1 SGDLS and CDR2 YYNGEE. The J segment lost 4 bases and the V segment lost 0 bases, leaving 4 bases of the junction unmatched. The CDR3 is CASSVDPDRYEQYF. CDR3 sequence (DNA): TGTGCCAGCAGCGTAGATCCGGACAGGTACGAGCAGTACTTC.

This clonotype was observed at least ten times. V is TRBV10-3 and J is TRBJ1-2, with D hard to call. CDR1 ENHRY and CDR2 SYGVKD come from the germline V gene. The CDR3 has 17 residues. With 0 bases removed from V and 0 bases from J, the gap between germline ends came to 14 bases. CDR3 in DNA: TGTGCCATCAGTGAGTCGCCAGGAGAAGAAACTAACTATGGCTACACCTTC. Protein: CAISESPGEETNYGYTF.

Of note for this clonotype: The junction shows a germline mismatch at one end, possibly a read error. This rearrangement joins TRBV4-2 to TRBJ2-1; D remains unclear. Germline V gives CDR1 LGHNA, CDR2 YNFKEQ. This CDR3 is 16 amino acids long. The CDR3 coding sequence is TGTGCCAGCGGCCAAAGCTCTCATTTAACTGACAATGAGCAGTTCTTC. Amino acids: CASGQSSHLTDNEQFF.

This clonotype was seen many times. The chain couples TRBV24-1 to TRBJ1-2; the D is unclear. The CDR3 extends over 12 amino acids. Trimming shortened V by 9 bases and J by 5 bases, and 12 bases separated the two germline ends. CDR1 KGHDR and CDR2 SFDVKD come from the germline V gene. The CDR3 DNA reads as TGTGCCACCTCCGACGGAAGATATGGCTACACCTTC. It specifies CATSDGRYGYTF.

This clonotype was seen many times. The CDR3 DNA sequence: TGTGCCAGCAGTTACGTTAGCGGGAGGTTAAGCTCCTACAATGAGCAGTTCTTC. Translating gives CASSYVSGRLSSYNEQFF. The chain recombines TRBV6-2 or TRBV6-3 with TRBJ2-1; TRBD2 matches 10 bases. The V gene's germline CDR1 is MNHEY and CDR2 SVGEGT. The CDR3 length is 18 residues. The V and J ends lost 2 bases and 0 bases, in that order; junction bases with no gene match: 7.

The chain employs TRBV20-1 and TRBJ1-4, with 7 nucleotides matching TRBD1. Germline assignment: CDR1 DFQATT and CDR2 SNEGSKA (reference sequence). This CDR3 has 14 amino acids. J was trimmed by 8 bases and V by 5 bases; bases with no gene match: 11. Here the CDR3 reads CSAGQVMGREKLFF. DNA for the CDR3: TGCAGTGCTGGACAGGTTATGGGGAGGGAAAAACTGTTTTTT.

This clonotype was counted between two and nine times. The V gene is TRBV9, the J gene TRBJ2-3, with TRBD2 matching over 8 bases. CDR1 and CDR2 (germline): SGDLS, YYNGEE. The CDR3 is made up of 16 amino acids. V shed 0 bases, J shed 1 base, and the junction held 4 bases outside the gene matches. CDR3 nucleotide sequence: TGTGCCAGCAGCGTAGCCGGTAGCGGGGGCACAGATACGCAGTATTTT. Amino acids: CASSVAGSGGTDTQYF.

In this sample, this clonotype turned up many times. V usage is TRBV7-9 and J usage is TRBJ1-2; D is undetermined. There are 14 residues in the CDR3. The germline V gene has CDR1 SEHNR and CDR2 FQNEAQ (reference sequence). Trimming removed 6 bases at V and 2 bases at J, with 13 bases between. The CDR3 sequence: CASRPYQGNYGYTF. The CDR3 DNA is TGTGCCAGCAGACCCTACCAAGGGAACTATGGCTACACCTTC.

Points on this clonotype: A single base separates this from a much larger clone, so it may be a read error. The chain uses TRBV5-1 and TRBJ2-1; no reliable D call. The CDR3 runs 16 residues. Germline CDR1 is SGHRS and CDR2 is YFSETQ. The CDR3 reads CAGSLSGRSSYNEQFF. DNA of the CDR3: TGCGCCGGCAGCTTGTCCGGCAGGAGCTCCTACAATGAGCAGTTCTTC.

A remark on this clonotype: At one end, the junction sequence differs from germline, possibly due to a read error. The chain employs TRBV23-1 and TRBJ1-5, with D uncertain. TRBV23-1 carries the ORF label, with uncertain function. The CDR3 consists of 16 residues. CDR3 in amino acids: CASRQRENNSNQPQHF. CDR3 in DNA: TGCGCCAGCCGTCAAAGGGAGAACAATAGCAATCAGCCCCAGCATTTT.

This clonotype was seen only a few times. The CDR3 sequence is CSARVYGGGTDTQYF. CDR3 bases: TGCAGTGCTAGAGTTTACGGGGGGGGCACAGATACGCAGTATTTT. The rearrangement links TRBV20-1 to TRBJ2-3, with 8 bases lining up with TRBD2. The CDR3 is made up of 15 amino acids. V dropped 1 base and J dropped 1; count of bases not matched to a gene: 4. Germline V CDR1 and CDR2: DFQATT, SNEGSKA (reference sequence).

The V and J genes are TRBV7-2 and TRBJ1-4; TRBD1 is a possible D gene (6 bases). Germline CDR1 reads SGHTA; CDR2 reads FQGNSA. The CDR3 contains 17 residues. Trimming pared 3 bases from V and 3 bases from J, leaving 17 bases between. DNA for the CDR3: TGTGCCAGCAGCTTGAGAGGACAGTGGGTATCTAATGAAAAACTGTTTTTT. It is translated as CASSLRGQWVSNEKLFF.

This clonotype was picked up a small number of times. The chain recombines TRBV3-1 with TRBJ2-5; D is undetermined. V was clipped by 4 bases and J by 2 bases, with 14 bases between them. This CDR3 is built from 15 residues. Germline assignment: CDR1 LGHDT and CDR2 YNNKEL (reference sequence). CDR3 in amino acids: CASSRTDQIQETQYF. In nucleotides, the CDR3 is TGTGCCAGCAGCCGAACGGACCAAATACAAGAGACCCAGTACTTC.

The chain joins TRBV6-5 to TRBJ2-7; D gene uncertain. Trimming pared 5 bases from V and 4 bases from J, leaving 15 bases between. This CDR3 is built from 14 residues. Germline V gene data show CDR1 as MNHEY and CDR2 as SVGAGI. For the CDR3, the DNA is TGTGCCAGCAGTCGTGGGTCCAATGGGTACGAGCAGTACTTC. Its protein is CASSRGSNGYEQYF.

This clonotype has more than one count but fewer than ten. The V call is TRBV28, the J call TRBJ2-7; D is perhaps TRBD1 (6 bases). Looked up from germline, CDR1 is MDHEN and CDR2 is SYDVKM. V was clipped by 6 bases and J by 3 bases, with 18 bases between them. CDR3 length: 15 amino acids. CDR3 nucleotide sequence: TGTGCCAGCAGGGACCCGACCGGGACACACTACGAGCAGTACTTC. Translated: CASRDPTGTHYEQYF.

The chain combines TRBV20-1 with TRBJ1-2; the match to TRBD1 covers 10 bases. This CDR3 is built from 16 residues. Trimming at V came to 2 bases and at J to 0 bases, leaving 6 bases not matched to a gene. Per the germline V gene, CDR1 is DFQATT and CDR2 is SNEGSKA (reference sequence). The CDR3 spells CSARSPGTGANYGYTF. The CDR3 DNA reads as TGCAGTGCTAGAAGTCCCGGGACAGGGGCTAACTATGGCTACACCTTC.

On this clonotype itself: At one boundary the junction diverges from the germline segment, which might be a read error. The genes are TRBV20-1 and TRBJ2-1; no clear D. The CDR3 spans 12 residues. Per germline, CDR1 DFQATT and CDR2 SNEGSKA (reference sequence). CDR3 bases: TGCAATGCTAGAGACTCTAACAATGAGCAGTTCTTC. This gives the protein CNARDSNNEQFF.